Listed below are T cell receptor beta chains from one sample, sequenced in a study of shared clonotypes between healthy human individuals. Using immunoSEQ multiplex PCR, the repertoire was profiled, and TCRdb retains in-frame clones only, with some absent. The table records approximately 1,500,000 clones, about 98% of them present only once. The sample was naive CD4+ T cells sorted from blood. These receptors were collected from a man aged 25-45 years in good health. The CDR3 runs from the conserved cysteine through the conserved F or W. D genes are given only for firm matches. The size of a clone is reported for some rows only, either as once, few or many, or as a class for expanded clones.

>TRBV28|TRBJ2-3|.|TRBD2
CASSFKLGTSGINPRTDTQYF
TGTGCCAGCAGTTTCAAACTCGGAACTAGCGGGATCAACCCCCGCACAGATACGCAGTATTTT
>TRBV18|TRBJ2-7|.|TRBD2
CASSPVGGNPSSYEQYF
TGTGCCAGCTCACCGGTGGGAGGGAACCCGAGCTCCTACGAGCAGTACTTC
>TRBV28|TRBJ1-1|once|.
CASTVGTRSNTEAFF
TGTGCCAGCACCGTAGGGACAAGGTCGAACACTGAAGCTTTCTTT
>TRBV7-3|TRBJ2-2|.|.
CASSPPGNTGELFF
TGTGCCAGCAGCCCCCCAGGGAACACCGGGGAGCTGTTTTTT
>TRBV7-9|TRBJ2-3|.|TRBD2
CASSFSRGSADTQYF
TGTGCCAGCAGCTTTTCTCGCGGGAGCGCAGATACGCAGTATTTT
>TRBV5-1|TRBJ2-3|.|.
CASSPGTSTDTQYF
TGCGCCAGCAGCCCGGGGACTAGCACAGATACGCAGTATTTT
>TRBV5-1|TRBJ2-7|.|.
CASSLGDLGQYF
TGCGCCAGCAGCTTGGGGGACTTAGGGCAGTACTTC
>TRBV9|TRBJ1-2|once|.
CASSVGSHYGYTF
TGTGCCAGCAGCGTAGGATCACACTATGGCTACACCTTC
>TRBV6-5|TRBJ2-7|.|.
CASSRTQGGSYEQYF
TGTGCCAGCAGCAGGACCCAGGGGGGTTCCTACGAGCAGTACTTC
>TRBV2|TRBJ2-7|.|.
CASSEEGGHYEQYF
TGTGCCAGCAGTGAGGAGGGAGGACACTACGAGCAGTACTTC
>TRBV19|TRBJ2-3|once|TRBD2
CASRKGTSGYTDTQYF
TGTGCCAGTAGAAAAGGGACTAGCGGCTACACAGATACGCAGTATTTT
>TRBV14|TRBJ2-1|.|.
CASSQEASLLFDEQFF
TGTGCCAGCAGCCAAGAGGCTAGTCTACTATTCGATGAGCAGTTCTTC
>TRBV7-2|TRBJ2-3|.|.
CASSSDWTDTQYF
TGTGCCAGCAGCTCGGACTGGACAGATACGCAGTATTTT
>TRBV21-1|TRBJ1-2|.|.
CATSPTEDNNYGYTF
TGTGCCACTAGCCCCACAGAGGACAATAACTATGGCTACACCTTC
>TRBV5-4|TRBJ2-1|.|TRBD2
CASRSGTRGSYNEQFF
TGTGCCAGCAGAAGCGGGACTAGGGGCTCCTACAATGAGCAGTTCTTC
>TRBV5-1|TRBJ2-3|.|.
CASSLVQGRPTDTQYF
TGCGCCAGCAGCTTGGTCCAGGGTCGCCCCACAGATACGCAGTATTTT
>TRBV7-6|TRBJ1-4|.|.
CASSLGSVATNEKLFF
TGTGCCAGCAGCTTAGGGAGTGTCGCAACTAATGAAAAACTGTTTTTT
>TRBV19|TRBJ2-7|.|TRBD2
CASSPGLAGSYEQYF
TGTGCCAGTAGTCCCGGACTAGCGGGGTCCTACGAGCAGTACTTC
>TRBV18|TRBJ1-2|.|.
CASSPVGGNDNYGYTF
TGTGCCAGCTCCCCCGTTGGGGGAAATGATAACTATGGCTACACCTTC
>TRBV18|TRBJ2-1|.|.
CASSPLNSGEQFF
TGTGCCAGCTCACCATTGAATTCTGGTGAGCAGTTCTTC
>TRBV5-1|TRBJ2-3|.|TRBD2
CASSQLSAGGTDTQYF
TGCGCCAGCAGCCAGCTTTCAGCGGGAGGCACAGATACGCAGTATTTT
>TRBV18|TRBJ2-3|.|.
CASSPIRGTDTQYF
TGTGCCAGCTCACCGATAAGGGGCACAGATACGCAGTATTTT
>TRBV10-3|TRBJ1-3|.|.
CAISEAESVTGNTIYF
TGTGCCATCAGTGAGGCTGAGTCTGTCACTGGAAACACCATATATTTT
>TRBV28|TRBJ1-4|.|TRBD1
CASSTPTGITEKLFF
TGTGCCAGCAGTACGCCGACAGGGATTACTGAAAAACTGTTTTTT
>TRBV6-5|TRBJ1-5|.|TRBD1
CASRRTGGNQPQHF
TGTGCCAGCAGGAGAACAGGGGGCAATCAGCCCCAGCATTTT
>TRBV6-5|TRBJ2-1|.|TRBD1
CASRKGQPINEQFF
TGTGCCAGCAGAAAGGGACAGCCTATCAATGAGCAGTTCTTC
>TRBV2|TRBJ2-5|.|.
CASSGDSKETQYF
TGTGCCAGCAGCGGCGACAGTAAAGAGACCCAGTACTTC
>TRBV1|TRBJ1-5|once|.
CTSSTYVLTGVWSNQPQHF
TGCACCAGCAGCACGTACGTCCTGACAGGGGTCTGGAGCAATCAGCCCCAGCATTTT
>TRBV2|TRBJ1-5|.|.
CASSEGSYQPQHF
TGTGCCAGCAGTGAAGGTTCCTATCAGCCCCAGCATTTT
>TRBV19|TRBJ2-7|.|.
CASSFTGAYEQYF
TGTGCCAGTAGTTTTACGGGAGCTTACGAGCAGTACTTC
>TRBV18|TRBJ1-2|once|TRBD1
CASSPGQLNYGYTF
TGTGCCAGCTCACCGGGACAGCTAAACTATGGCTACACCTTC
>TRBV5-1|TRBJ2-1|.|.
CASWELVSYNEQFF
TGCGCCAGCTGGGAACTAGTGTCCTACAATGAGCAGTTCTTC
>TRBV19|TRBJ1-1|.|TRBD1
CASSRTGMFDTEAFF
TGTGCCAGTAGTAGGACAGGGATGTTTGACACTGAAGCTTTCTTT
>TRBV5-4|TRBJ2-3|.|TRBD2
CASSQTSGAGDTQYF
TGTGCCAGCAGCCAGACTAGCGGTGCCGGCGATACGCAGTATTTT
>TRBV7-6|TRBJ2-7|once|TRBD1
CASSRDRGSGQYF
TGTGCCAGCAGCCGGGACAGGGGGTCTGGGCAGTACTTC
>TRBV10-2|TRBJ2-2|once|TRBD1
CASSDETGVPGELFF
TGCGCCAGCAGTGATGAGACAGGGGTTCCCGGGGAGCTGTTTTTT
>TRBV11-2|TRBJ2-7|.|TRBD2
CASSARLAVSSYEQYF
TGTGCCAGCAGCGCCCGACTAGCGGTTAGCTCCTACGAGCAGTACTTC
>TRBV7-8|TRBJ2-7|once|TRBD2
CASSSNSGGLYEQYF
TGTGCCAGCAGCTCCAATAGCGGGGGGCTCTACGAGCAGTACTTC
>TRBV30|TRBJ2-7|.|.
CAWRPRDSPSYEQYF
TGTGCCTGGAGACCCCGGGACTCCCCCTCCTACGAGCAGTACTTC